This paragraph reports one T cell receptor (beta chain). Its target is not known. The record originates from a study of Ad26.COV2.S vaccination and SARS-CoV-2 variants. Regarding the study as a whole: Relative to placebo recipients, vaccine recipients exhibited elevated spike-specific TCR breadth.

V was trimmed by 1 base and J by 4 bases, leaving 11 bases between them. CDR3 length: 14 amino acids. CDR1 and CDR2 from the germline V gene are SGHNT and YYREEE (reference sequence). The table came from immunoSEQ multiplex PCR; TCRdb's copy has only in-frame clones and leaves some out. The sample consists of hundreds of thousands of clones, about 91% of them appearing once. The receptor was isolated from a human donor who had recovered from COVID-19. V is TRBV5-4 and J is TRBJ1-1, with D possibly TRBD1 on 5 matching bases. Sequenced material: peripheral blood, taken after recovery from COVID-19. This CDR3 reads CASSLMGPATEAFF. For the CDR3, the DNA is TGTGCCAGCAGCTTGATGGGGCCGGCCACTGAAGCTTTCTTT. Using reference TRBV5-4 and TRBJ1-1 for the parts outside the CDR3, the full variable domain is ETGVTQSPTHLIKTRGQQVTLRCSSQSGHNTVSWYQQALGQGPQFIFQYYREEENGRGNFPPRFSGLQFPNYSSELNVNALELDDSALYLCASSLMGPATEAFFGQGTRLTVV.